These T cell receptor beta chains were read from a single sample in a study of blood T cell repertoires in COVID-19. Sequenced by immunoSEQ multiplex PCR; TCRdb stores in-frame clones only, minus some. The table lists 65,000 to 80,000 clones, over 70% of them singletons. The specimen sequenced was peripheral blood. These TCRs come from a man aged 45-65 years with active COVID-19. The CDR3 runs from the conserved cysteine through the conserved F or W. Fields, in order: V gene, CDR3 protein.

V gene: TRBV10-3
CDR3 protein: CAISDSGRATDTQYF

V gene: TRBV18
CDR3 protein: CASSPLGSGGNNEQFF

V gene: TRBV28
CDR3 protein: CATLGQFTDTQYF

V gene: TRBV28
CDR3 protein: CAILRPGVYGYTF

V gene: TRBV20-1
CDR3 protein: CSAGERSGYTF

V gene: TRBV5-8
CDR3 protein: CASSRTSVNTGELFF

V gene: TRBV18
CDR3 protein: CASSPRVGPSTIYF

V gene: TRBV30
CDR3 protein: CAWSVILGYGELFF

V gene: TRBV25-1
CDR3 protein: CASSSGGGNYEQYF

V gene: TRBV7-3
CDR3 protein: CASSTGSGTGELFF

V gene: TRBV7-3
CDR3 protein: CASSLTGRQGGGPEAFF

V gene: TRBV6-1
CDR3 protein: CASVAGGWNEQFF

V gene: TRBV5-5
CDR3 protein: CASSRTDSGAFSYNEQFF

V gene: TRBV7-8
CDR3 protein: CASSEGVLAGQSGELFF

V gene: TRBV5-1
CDR3 protein: CASSLVGTSYNEQFF

V gene: TRBV12-3/TRBV12-4
CDR3 protein: CASSLDRGGGYTF

V gene: TRBV15
CDR3 protein: CATSSMRNEQFF

V gene: TRBV5-1
CDR3 protein: CASTINPGTDTQYF

V gene: TRBV11-3
CDR3 protein: CASSLGPNTEAFF

V gene: TRBV28
CDR3 protein: CASSSGLAGIYEQYF

V gene: TRBV28
CDR3 protein: CASSLVSGRAYYNEQFF

V gene: TRBV28
CDR3 protein: CASSLRQGTAQETQYF

V gene: TRBV7-9
CDR3 protein: CAIGGERGGNYGYTF

V gene: TRBV28
CDR3 protein: CASSTLAHDTQYF

V gene: TRBV30
CDR3 protein: CAWSEGHLYEQYF

V gene: TRBV28
CDR3 protein: CASGEGVGRPQHF

V gene: TRBV27
CDR3 protein: CASGGLASHEQYF

V gene: TRBV28
CDR3 protein: CASSRRTGRYEQYF

V gene: TRBV27
CDR3 protein: CASSRGGGYTF

V gene: TRBV7-2
CDR3 protein: CASSLFSGQETQYF

V gene: TRBV28
CDR3 protein: CASLTSGGPIKFF

V gene: TRBV4-3
CDR3 protein: CASSQDPSGSVEQYF

V gene: TRBV28
CDR3 protein: CASSFAAGRYSTDTQYF

V gene: TRBV19
CDR3 protein: CASSIGTSTYNEQFF

V gene: TRBV9
CDR3 protein: CASSAQGGGYTF

V gene: TRBV2
CDR3 protein: CASSETGGVGEQYF

V gene: TRBV5-4
CDR3 protein: CASSLDARGRYGYTF

V gene: TRBV28
CDR3 protein: CASKRDWRRGELFF

V gene: TRBV6-5
CDR3 protein: CASSPPGQGEGYTF

V gene: TRBV6-2/TRBV6-3
CDR3 protein: CASSYPPGGRTEAFF

V gene: TRBV19
CDR3 protein: CASSIQFNSPLHF

V gene: TRBV19
CDR3 protein: CASSKRSTGNQPQHF

V gene: TRBV7-9
CDR3 protein: CASSLIGGANTEAFF

V gene: TRBV28
CDR3 protein: CASSFTFPGGNQPQHF

V gene: TRBV5-1
CDR3 protein: CASGLYSDEQYF

V gene: TRBV7-9
CDR3 protein: CASSLVRQEETQYF

V gene: TRBV9
CDR3 protein: CASSPTSQSSYNEQFF

V gene: TRBV7-2
CDR3 protein: CASSDSGTTNEKLFF

V gene: TRBV7-8
CDR3 protein: CASNSIRATGELFF

V gene: TRBV7-2
CDR3 protein: CASSSRLAGYEQYF